Sequencing of this TCR beta chain was carried out in a study of blood T cell repertoires in COVID-19. Overall study: Sites across the United States, Italy and Spain contributed samples from acute and convalescent COVID-19. Sample material is recorded as cDNA or gDNA derived from T cells, B-cell-depleted T cells, or PBMCs.

As handled by the study authors: Quantification of nucleated cells was approximated via reference gene primer amplification. Assay used: immunoSEQ multiplex PCR; TCRdb lists only in-frame clones, some missing. V and J calls and clone size are those listed in that table; D and trimming were worked out from the DNA. The data hold 55,000 to 75,000 clones, with around 80% observed a single time. CDR3 length: 13 residues. CDR1 LNHDA and CDR2 SQIVND come from the germline V gene (reference sequence). Trimming pared 3 bases from V and 9 bases from J, leaving 15 bases between. This receptor was identified in a human donor in a cohort sampled during active COVID-19. This sequence joins TRBV19 and TRBJ2-7; D might be TRBD2 (6 bases). Sequencing input: peripheral blood. CDR3 sequence (DNA): TGTGCCAGTAGTATGGAGGGGCCCATCGGGCAGTACTTC. As protein: CASSMEGPIGQYF.